The 10 T cell receptor beta chains below were found in one sample sequenced in a study of cytomegalovirus exposure and HLA in healthy donors. PCR involved 60 Vbeta and 13 Jbeta primers. Data came from immunoSEQ multiplex PCR; TCRdb stores just in-frame clones and leaves some out. The table includes hundreds of thousands of clones, roughly 82% detected once. The specimen sequenced was PBMCs. The receptors here all came from a man aged 35 to 55 in good health and CMV-seropositive.

This chain uses TRBV5-1 with TRBJ2-1; TRBD2 might be the D (6 bases). The germline gives CDR1 SGHRS, CDR2 YFSETQ. The CDR3 has 15 residues. Trimming shortened V by 7 bases and J by 1 base, and 15 bases separated the two germline ends. The CDR3 region has the DNA TGCGCCAGCGGAGAAGCTAGCGCGTCCTACAATGAGCAGTTCTTC. Its translation: CASGEASASYNEQFF.

The V and J genes are TRBV4-1 and TRBJ1-6; D perhaps matches TRBD1 (6 bases). V shed 0 bases and J shed 7 bases, with 13 bases lying between them. Germline CDR1 reads MGHRA; CDR2 reads YSYEKL. The CDR3 has 16 residues. CDR3 region: CASSQETAGANSPLHF. CDR3 nucleotides: TGCGCCAGCAGCCAAGAAACAGCAGGGGCGAATTCACCCCTCCACTTT.

V gene TRBV27 combines with J gene TRBJ2-7, with D unclear. Trimming pared 6 bases from V and 1 base from J, leaving 13 bases between. This CDR3 comprises 14 residues. Germline V lookup: CDR1 MNHEY, CDR2 SMNVEV (reference sequence). The CDR3 is CASSLVGLSYEQYF. DNA for the CDR3: TGTGCCAGCAGCCTGGTGGGCCTATCCTACGAGCAGTACTTC.

CDR3 coding DNA: TGTGCCAGTACTCTCAGGGACATGAACACTGAAGCTTTCTTT. This sequence encodes CASTLRDMNTEAFF. The gene calls are TRBV19 and TRBJ1-1; possible D gene TRBD1, 6 bases. There are 14 residues in the CDR3. The germline V gene encodes CDR1 LNHDA and CDR2 SQIVND (reference sequence). V was trimmed by 7 bases and J by 0 bases, leaving 12 bases between them.

The chain recombines TRBV25-1 with TRBJ2-4, with 7 bases lining up with TRBD2. The CDR3 runs 14 residues. Germline assignment: CDR1 MGHDK and CDR2 SYGVNS. Losses at the gene ends were 5 bases for V and 7 bases for J; bases not matched to a gene: 8. The CDR3 sequence: CASSFGREDNIQYF. CDR3 nucleotide sequence: TGTGCCAGCAGTTTTGGGAGGGAGGACAACATTCAGTACTTC.

The rearrangement links TRBV6-1 to TRBJ2-7, with a weak D call TRBD2 (6 bases). V was clipped by 6 bases and J by 0 bases, with 15 bases between them. The germline CDR1 and CDR2 sequences are MNHNS and SASEGT. This CDR3 region has 15 residues. The CDR3 here is CASSAGPRSSYEQYV. The CDR3 nucleotides read TGTGCCAGCAGCGCGGGACCCCGTAGCTCCTACGAGCAGTACGTC.

Only one count was recorded for this clone. The chain is built from TRBV6-5 and TRBJ2-3; no clear D. V lost 6 bases and J lost 3, with 13 bases in between. Germline CDR1 and CDR2: MNHEY and SVGAGI. The length of the CDR3 is 14 residues. For the CDR3, the DNA is TGTGCCAGCAGCTATATACTTAGTACAGATACGCAGTATTTT. It yields the protein CASSYILSTDTQYF.

CDR3 nucleotide sequence: TGTGCCAGCAGCTTAGCCGGGAGGCTTTATGAGCAGTTCTTC. This codes for CASSLAGRLYEQFF. V is TRBV7-9 and J is TRBJ2-1; 7 nucleotides agree with TRBD2. Looked up from germline, CDR1 is SEHNR and CDR2 is FQNEAQ (reference sequence). The junction had 4 bases not matched to a gene; V was cut back by 0 bases and J by 8 bases. The CDR3 is 14 amino acids.

V and J are TRBV15 and TRBJ1-2; tentative D call: TRBD1 (5 bases). CDR3 length: 14 amino acids. Trimming stripped 3 bases from V and 2 bases from J, with 10 bases between. Looked up from germline, CDR1 is LNHNV and CDR2 is YYDKDF (reference sequence). CDR3: CATSSSQANYGYTF. CDR3 in DNA: TGTGCCACCAGCAGTTCACAGGCAAACTATGGCTACACCTTC.

This clone was observed a handful of times. V usage is TRBV30 and J usage is TRBJ1-4; D unresolved. Germline loops: CDR1 GTSNPN, CDR2 SVGIG (reference sequence). Trimming removed 6 bases from V and 0 bases from J, with 5 bases in between. The CDR3 loop spans 12 amino acids. The chain's CDR3 is CACTTTNEKLFF. The CDR3 DNA reads as TGTGCCTGTACAACAACTAATGAAAAACTGTTTTTT.